This T cell receptor beta chain is drawn from a study of vaccination effects on CD4 cells after COVID-19. Comments on this clone: The antigen is not known.

Sequencing followed a ViraFEST assay step that expanded antigen-specific CD4+ T cells with viral peptide pools. Subsequent to less than eleven days of culture, CD4+ T cells were isolated. Having tested negative for nucleocapsid antibodies, the vaccine recipients showed no prior SARS-CoV-2 infection. Every well housed 2.1 million or so PBMC, which grew in culture alongside around 9.8 IU/ml IL-2 and roughly 9.9 ug/ml peptides. The method was immunoSEQ multiplex PCR; TCRdb's version includes in-frame clones alone and lacks a portion of them. The sample holds tens of thousands of clones, under 80% seen once. CDR3 size: 14 residues. V was clipped by 3 bases and J by 4 bases, with 10 bases between them. Looked up from germline, CDR1 is MGHRA and CDR2 is YSYEKL. Study-level points and caveats: In the late period after vaccination, infection- and vaccine-induced clones contracted markedly. Healthy vaccine recipients' vaccine-induced clones were almost all SARS-CoV-2 mono-reactive. Few convalescent patients were included, and no early post-infection timepoints were sampled.

The TCR originated in a human donor who received a COVID-19 vaccine. This chain joins TRBV4-1 and TRBJ1-5, with a tentative D call TRBD1 (5 bases). This sample comprised CD4+ T cells from PBMCs cultured with SARS-CoV-2 spike peptides, obtained before COVID-19 vaccination. The CDR3 is CASSHLGVNQPQHF. The CDR3, as DNA: TGCGCCAGCAGCCACTTAGGGGTGAATCAGCCCCAGCATTTT.